The 15 T cell receptor beta chains presented below share a single source sample, sequenced in a study of PD-1 blockade in classical Hodgkin lymphoma. Profiling relied on immunoSEQ multiplex PCR, and the TCRdb table lists in-frame clones only, not all of them. In the table there are about 36,000 clones, roughly three quarters of which are singletons. Relapse was seen in all patients after autologous stem cell transplantation, and brentuximab vedotin exposure was variable. The sample in question was peripheral blood mononuclear cells (PBMCs), obtained before the second cycle of nivolumab. The receptors originated from a human donor with classical Hodgkin lymphoma.

The rearrangement uses TRBV10-3 and TRBJ2-7; 7 bases map to TRBD1. CDR3 length equals 14 residues. Per germline, CDR1 ENHRY and CDR2 SYGVKD. Trimming removed 9 bases from V and 0 bases from J; junction bases left unmatched: 8. The DNA of the CDR3 is TGTGCCATAAGACAGGGCCTCAGCTCCTACGAGCAGTACTTC. Encoded protein: CAIRQGLSSYEQYF.

This clone is medium-sized in the sample. The genes are TRBV19 and TRBJ1-2, with D tentatively TRBD1 (6 bases). The CDR3 covers 14 residues. Deletions cut 6 bases from V and 4 bases from J, with 15 bases between. The germline CDR1 and CDR2 sequences are LNHDA and SQIVND (reference sequence). The CDR3 sequence: CASRRTTGFYGYTF. As DNA, the CDR3 is TGTGCCAGTAGACGGACCACAGGGTTCTATGGCTACACCTTC.

This clone was counted only a few times. In nucleotides, the CDR3 is TGTGCCAGCAGCTACAGGGCCGGCACAGATACGCAGTATTTT. This sequence encodes CASSYRAGTDTQYF. The gene calls are TRBV5-4 and TRBJ2-3; perhaps TRBD1 as D (6 bases). V lost 3 bases to trimming and J lost 1 base, with 9 bases between them. The germline gives CDR1 SGHNT, CDR2 YYREEE (reference sequence). CDR3 size: 14 residues.

The chain employs TRBV18 and TRBJ1-1; perhaps TRBD1 as D (5 bases). This CDR3 spans 14 amino acids. CDR1 and CDR2 from the germline V gene are KGHSH and LQKENI. V dropped 3 bases and J dropped 4 bases, with 12 bases sitting between them. CDR3 amino acids: CASSPQGGVTEAFF. CDR3 in DNA: TGTGCCAGCTCACCCCAGGGTGGTGTCACTGAAGCTTTCTTT. The variable domain in full, completed from reference TRBV18 and TRBJ1-1, reads NAGVMQNPRHLVRRRGQEARLRCSPMKGHSHVYWYRQLPEEGLKFMVYLQKENIIDESGMPKERFSAEFPKEGPSILRIQQVVRGDSAAYFCASSPQGGVTEAFFGQGTRLTVV.

The V gene is TRBV9, the J gene TRBJ1-3; D is ambiguous. The CDR3 contains 12 residues. CDR1 and CDR2 from the germline V gene are SGDLS and YYNGEE. Between the trimmed V and J ends, which lost 7 bases and 4 bases, there was a span of 9 bases. The CDR3: CASGSMGNTIYF. CDR3 sequence (DNA): TGTGCCAGCGGGTCGATGGGAAACACCATATATTTT. Complete variable domain (other parts from reference TRBV9 and TRBJ1-3): DSGVTQTPKHLITATGQRVTLRCSPRSGDLSVYWYQQSLDQGLQFLIQYYNGEERAKGNILERFSAQQFPDLHSELNLSSLELGDSALYFCASGSMGNTIYFGEGSWLTVV.

The chain employs TRBV7-9 and TRBJ2-1; 9 positions agree with TRBD2. The ends lost 4 bases at V and 1 base at J; junction bases unmatched: 8. Looked up from germline, CDR1 is SEHNR and CDR2 is FQNEAQ (reference sequence). The CDR3 sequence is 17 residues long. CDR3 sequence (DNA): TGTGCCAGCAGCTCCCCGCTTAGCGGGGGATCCTACAATGAGCAGTTCTTC. As protein: CASSSPLSGGSYNEQFF. Together with reference TRBV7-9 and TRBJ2-1, the CDR3 gives the full variable domain: DTGVSQNPRHKITKRGQNVTFRCDPISEHNRLYWYRQTLGQGPEFLTYFQNEAQLEKSRLLSDRFSAERPKGSFSTLEIQRTEQGDSAMYLCASSSPLSGGSYNEQFFGPGTRLTVL.

The table lists this clone with a count of one. The CDR3 protein is CASSLVVGGTGENYGYTF. Here the CDR3 DNA reads TGTGCCAGCAGCCTGGTGGTTGGCGGGACAGGGGAGAACTATGGCTACACCTTC. V usage is TRBV7-2 and J usage is TRBJ1-2; the match to TRBD1 covers 10 bases. This CDR3 comprises 18 residues. CDR1 SGHTA and CDR2 FQGNSA come from the germline V gene. Germline trimming cut 5 bases from V and 2 bases from J; bases unmatched to any gene: 14. Full variable domain (missing parts from reference TRBV7-2 and TRBJ1-2): GAGVSQSPSNKVTEKGKDVELRCDPISGHTALYWYRQSLGQGLEFLIYFQGNSAPDKSGLPSDRFSAERTGGSVSTLTIQRTQQEDSAVYLCASSLVVGGTGENYGYTFGSGTRLTVV.

The chain carries TRBV20-1 and TRBJ1-1; no firm D call. Trimming left V 7 bases short and J 0 bases short, with 6 bases between. The CDR3 runs 11 residues. Germline V gene lookup returns CDR1 DFQATT and CDR2 SNEGSKA (reference sequence). CDR3 amino acids: CSGVVNTEAFF. DNA for the CDR3: TGCAGTGGGGTAGTGAACACTGAAGCTTTCTTT.

The gene calls are TRBV5-1 and TRBJ2-1; no clear D. Per germline, CDR1 SGHRS and CDR2 YFSETQ. Trimming pared 1 base from V and 0 bases from J, leaving 11 bases between. The CDR3 covers 16 residues. CDR3 DNA sequence: TGCGCCAGCAGCTTGCTTGCAGGAAGCTCCTACAATGAGCAGTTCTTC. Its protein is CASSLLAGSSYNEQFF.

This clone was counted between two and nine times. This chain uses TRBV19 with TRBJ2-1; TRBD2 aligns across 10 bases. V lost 5 bases and J lost 3; bases outside the gene matches: 4. The CDR3 is 15 residues long. CDR1 LNHDA and CDR2 SQIVND come from the germline V gene (reference sequence). The CDR3: CASSVSSGSYNEQFF. The CDR3 coding sequence is TGTGCCAGTAGTGTCTCTAGCGGGAGCTACAATGAGCAGTTCTTC.

The chain has TRBV11-1 and TRBJ2-7; 14 nucleotides line up with TRBD2. From germline, CDR1 is SGHAT and CDR2 FQDESV (reference sequence). This CDR3 region has 15 residues. V was pared by 5 bases and J by 5 bases, with 5 bases of the junction left unmatched. Here the CDR3 DNA reads TGTGCCAGCAGCCGACTAGCGGGAGGGGAGAACGAGCAGTACTTC. This gives the protein CASSRLAGGENEQYF.

The chain combines TRBV15 with TRBJ1-4; 8 positions match TRBD1. Germline CDR1 LNHNV, CDR2 YYDKDF (reference sequence). V lost 4 bases to trimming and J lost 4 bases; unmatched junction nucleotides: 2. This CDR3 is 14 amino acids long. In DNA form, the CDR3 reads TGTGCCACCAGCAACAGGGGGTTTAATGAAAAACTGTTTTTT. This sequence encodes CATSNRGFNEKLFF.

The chain combines TRBV18 with TRBJ1-1; D might be TRBD1 (6 bases). Between the trimmed V and J ends, which lost 1 base and 0 bases, there was a span of 18 bases. The CDR3 spans 18 residues. Germline values: CDR1 KGHSH, CDR2 LQKENI. This CDR3 is CASSPQFSEEGVNTEAFF. The CDR3 DNA reads as TGTGCCAGCTCACCACAGTTCTCGGAGGAGGGGGTGAACACTGAAGCTTTCTTT. Based on the CDR3 plus reference TRBV18 and TRBJ1-1, the full variable domain is NAGVMQNPRHLVRRRGQEARLRCSPMKGHSHVYWYRQLPEEGLKFMVYLQKENIIDESGMPKERFSAEFPKEGPSILRIQQVVRGDSAAYFCASSPQFSEEGVNTEAFFGQGTRLTVV.

V gene TRBV5-1 combines with J gene TRBJ2-1, with D possibly being TRBD1 (6 bases). The V and J ends lost 1 base and 3 bases respectively, with 11 bases between them. This CDR3 spans 15 amino acids. Germline lookup yields CDR1 SGHRS and CDR2 YFSETQ. The CDR3 spells CASSLTQGIYNEQFF. CDR3 nucleotides: TGCGCCAGCAGCTTGACTCAGGGGATCTACAATGAGCAGTTCTTC. The whole variable domain, remainder taken from reference TRBV5-1 and TRBJ2-1, is KAGVTQTPRYLIKTRGQQVTLSCSPISGHRSVSWYQQTPGQGLQFLFEYFSETQRNKGNFPGRFSGRQFSNSRSEMNVSTLELGDSALYLCASSLTQGIYNEQFFGPGTRLTVL.

J is TRBJ2-5 and V is TRBV9; D gene uncertain. This CDR3 has 15 amino acids. The ends were cut back, 1 base at V and 2 bases at J, with 12 bases in the middle. Germline V lookup: CDR1 SGDLS, CDR2 YYNGEE. The chain's CDR3 is CASSVMGLAQETQYF. The CDR3 coding sequence is TGTGCCAGCAGCGTAATGGGTCTGGCGCAAGAGACCCAGTACTTC.